The entry below describes one T cell receptor beta chain. Its specificity is unknown. This record comes from a study of T cell responses to AZD1222 COVID-19 vaccine. The study's findings and limits: Spike as a whole was targeted by vaccine-associated CD4 TCRs, dominant at 160-218 and 743-854. The donors showed a predominance of white British ancestry and of females, with possible underestimation of clonal diversity.

Some clones are missing from TCRdb's copy, which holds only in-frame ones; the method was immunoSEQ multiplex PCR. The sample includes some 80,000 clones, 65% to 80% of them seen just once. The sequencing here drew on peripheral blood, taken 28 days after the second dose of the MenACWY control vaccine. This receptor was taken from an adult who received the MenACWY meningococcal vaccine as a control.

CDR3 protein: CASRLGRGANTEAFF. The CDR3, as DNA: TGTGCCAGCAGGCTGGGGCGGGGAGCGAACACTGAAGCTTTCTTT. The genes are TRBV6-5 and TRBJ1-1; possible D gene TRBD1, 5 bases. V was clipped by 6 bases and J by 1 base, with 15 bases between them. The CDR3 loop spans 15 amino acids. Germline V CDR1 and CDR2: MNHEY, SVGAGI.